This TCR beta chain was retrieved from a study of control samples from healthy donors and cancer patients. Profiling relied on immunoSEQ multiplex PCR, and the TCRdb table lists in-frame clones only, not all of them. Of about 220,000 clones listed, around 94% are singletons. What was sequenced was blood. The TCR sequence derives from a man aged 50-60 years in good health.

The CDR3 is CASSLAVSVRAQQFF. The CDR3 DNA follows: TGCGCCAGCAGCTTGGCCGTTTCCGTCCGTGCCCAGCAGTTCTTC. The V call is TRBV5-1, the J call TRBJ2-1, with D unresolved. The CDR3 length is 15 residues. Per the germline V gene, CDR1 is SGHRS and CDR2 is YFSETQ. V was shortened by 0 bases and J by 11 bases, with 18 bases between the two germline ends.